This passage covers 8 T cell receptor beta chains from one sample sequenced in a study of T-cell memory formation after mild COVID-19. From the 5' RACE reads, TCRdb called clonotypes with MiXCR, one entry per CDR3 protein. The sample includes approximately 250,000 distinct CDR3 sequences, about 16% of them seen just once. Material for sequencing was PBMCs or a T cell subset sorted from them (not recorded which). The receptors stem from a man younger than 35 who had mild COVID-19 (a few samples of this study predate the infection). Cell type and time point are not known.

A few counts support this clonotype. V and J are TRBV5-5 and TRBJ2-3, with 7 positions matching TRBD1. V shed 7 bases and J 5 bases; nucleotides not matched to a gene: 10. The CDR3 runs to 14 residues. CDR1 is SGHKS and CDR2 is YYEKEE in the germline V gene (reference sequence). The CDR3 is CASSRGAGGDTQYF. In nucleotides, the CDR3 is TGTGCCAGCTCCCGAGGGGCAGGGGGAGATACGCAGTATTTT.

This clonotype has at least ten counts. V is TRBV7-3 and J is TRBJ2-5; 10 bases are shared with TRBD2. V dropped 4 bases and J dropped 2; count of bases not matched to a gene: 4. The V gene's germline CDR1 is SGHTA and CDR2 FQGTGA. The CDR3 covers 15 residues. CDR3 sequence: CASSSIAGGQETQYF. CDR3 coding DNA: TGTGCCAGCAGCTCGATAGCGGGGGGACAAGAGACCCAGTACTTC.

V is TRBV7-9 and J is TRBJ1-2; 12 bases are a match to TRBD1. The CDR3 covers 19 residues. V dropped 5 bases and J dropped 4; count of bases not matched to a gene: 17. The germline V gene has CDR1 SEHNR and CDR2 FQNEAQ (reference sequence). CDR3 residues: CASSRPGQGAPILGYGYTF. CDR3 DNA sequence: TGTGCCAGCAGCCGCCCGGGACAGGGGGCACCAATTCTTGGCTATGGCTACACCTTC.

This clonotype was seen more than once but under ten times. This chain links TRBV9 with TRBJ2-1, with D possibly matching TRBD1 (7 bases). This CDR3 comprises 14 residues. Germline V gives CDR1 SGDLS, CDR2 YYNGEE. Trimming took 4 bases from V and 10 from J, leaving 18 bases between them. The CDR3 is CASSLDREDDEQFF. CDR3 bases: TGTGCCAGCAGCCTCGACAGGGAGGATGACGAGCAGTTCTTC.

This clonotype showed up just a few times. The gene calls are TRBV11-2 and TRBJ1-2; TRBD1 aligns across 8 bases. V lost 3 bases and J lost 6; bases outside the gene matches: 3. The CDR3 sequence is 13 residues long. CDR1 is SGHAT, CDR2 FQNNGV, per germline. The CDR3 DNA follows: TGTGCCAGCAGCTTTCAGGGGGCGAATGGCTACACCTTC. Its translation: CASSFQGANGYTF.

The chain employs TRBV5-1 and TRBJ2-3; D may be TRBD1 (6 bases). V gave up 0 bases and J gave up 5 bases, with 13 bases separating them. Germline V lookup: CDR1 SGHRS, CDR2 YFSETQ. There are 15 residues in the CDR3. Here the CDR3 reads CASSLGARGEDTQYF. DNA for the CDR3: TGCGCCAGCAGCTTGGGGGCCAGGGGAGAAGATACGCAGTATTTT.

The rearrangement joins TRBV7-9 to TRBJ1-1, with a weak D call TRBD1 (5 bases). V lost 1 base and J lost 3, with 18 bases in between. The CDR3 is made up of 17 amino acids. Germline CDR1 SEHNR, CDR2 FQNEAQ (reference sequence). The CDR3 sequence: CASSLDGGTGADTEAFF. CDR3 DNA: TGTGCCAGCAGCTTAGACGGAGGGACCGGGGCTGACACTGAAGCTTTCTTT.

V is TRBV12-3 or TRBV12-4 and J is TRBJ2-1; 7 positions match TRBD1. V lost 5 bases to trimming and J lost 7 bases; unmatched junction nucleotides: 5. This CDR3 is 13 amino acids long. CDR3 sequence: CASSRGTANEQFF. The CDR3 region has the DNA TGTGCCAGCAGTAGGGGGACAGCGAATGAGCAGTTCTTC.